These 3 T cell receptor beta chains were all obtained from the same sample, sequenced in a study of T-cell memory formation after mild COVID-19. TCRdb called the 5' RACE reads again in MiXCR, with one record for every CDR3 protein. The sample yields roughly 190,000 distinct CDR3 sequences, 27% seen once. The sequenced sample consisted of PBMCs or a T cell subset sorted from them (not recorded which). The receptors were sampled from an adult woman who had mild COVID-19 (a few samples of this study predate the infection). Cell type and time point are not known.

This chain links TRBV7-2 with TRBJ2-2; 12 bases align to TRBD2. The V gene's germline CDR1 is SGHTA and CDR2 FQGNSA. V shed 5 bases, J shed 5 bases, and the junction held 12 bases outside the gene matches. The CDR3 has 18 residues. The CDR3, as DNA: TGTGCCAGCAGCACTTTTAGGAGACTAGCGGGAGAGACCGGGGAGCTGTTTTTT. Its translation is CASSTFRRLAGETGELFF.

A few counts support this clonotype. The chain is built from TRBV29-1 and TRBJ2-2, with a tentative D call TRBD2 (6 bases). The CDR3 loop spans 15 amino acids. Between the trimmed V and J ends, which lost 0 bases and 2 bases, there was a span of 10 bases. Germline V gives CDR1 SQVTM, CDR2 ANQGSEA. CDR3 in amino acids: CSVEDRRVNTGELFF. Written as DNA, the CDR3 is TGCAGCGTTGAAGATCGGAGGGTCAACACCGGGGAGCTGTTTTTT.

The table lists this clonotype with a few counts. The genes are TRBV18 and TRBJ2-1; tentatively, D is TRBD1 (5 bases). Germline V gene data show CDR1 as KGHSH and CDR2 as LQKENI. This CDR3 has 12 residues. Trimming took 5 bases from V and 4 from J, leaving 6 bases between them. The CDR3 reads CASSGAYNEQFF. CDR3 in DNA: TGTGCCAGCTCAGGGGCTTACAATGAGCAGTTCTTC.